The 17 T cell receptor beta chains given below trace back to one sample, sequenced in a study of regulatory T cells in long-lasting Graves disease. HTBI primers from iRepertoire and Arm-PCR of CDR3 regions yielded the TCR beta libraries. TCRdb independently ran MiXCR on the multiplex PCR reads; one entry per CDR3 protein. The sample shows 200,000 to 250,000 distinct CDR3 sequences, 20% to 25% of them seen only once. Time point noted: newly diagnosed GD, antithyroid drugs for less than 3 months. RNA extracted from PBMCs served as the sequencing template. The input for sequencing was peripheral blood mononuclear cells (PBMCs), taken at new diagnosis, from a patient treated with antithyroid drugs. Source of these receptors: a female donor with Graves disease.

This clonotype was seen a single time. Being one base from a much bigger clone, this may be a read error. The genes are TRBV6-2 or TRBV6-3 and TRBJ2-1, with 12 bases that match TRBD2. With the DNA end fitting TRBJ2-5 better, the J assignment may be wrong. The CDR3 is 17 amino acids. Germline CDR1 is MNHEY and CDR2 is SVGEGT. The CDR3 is CASSEYGRLAGVETQYF. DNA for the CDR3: TGTGCCAGCAGTGAATATGGCAGACTAGCGGGAGTAGAGACCCAGTACTTC.

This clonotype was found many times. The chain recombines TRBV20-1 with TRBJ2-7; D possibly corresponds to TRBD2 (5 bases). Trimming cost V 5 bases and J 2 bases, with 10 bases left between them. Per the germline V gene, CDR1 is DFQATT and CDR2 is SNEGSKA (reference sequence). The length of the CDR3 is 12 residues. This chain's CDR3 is CSAQYGAYEQYF. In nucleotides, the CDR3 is TGCAGTGCTCAATACGGGGCCTACGAGCAGTACTTC.

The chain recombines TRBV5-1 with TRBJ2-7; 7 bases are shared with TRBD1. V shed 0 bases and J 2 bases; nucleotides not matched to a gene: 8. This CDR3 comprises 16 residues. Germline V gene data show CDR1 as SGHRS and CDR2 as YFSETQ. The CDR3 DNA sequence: TGCGCCAGCAGCTTGGGGAACAGGGGCAATACCTACGAGCAGTACTTC. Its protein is CASSLGNRGNTYEQYF.

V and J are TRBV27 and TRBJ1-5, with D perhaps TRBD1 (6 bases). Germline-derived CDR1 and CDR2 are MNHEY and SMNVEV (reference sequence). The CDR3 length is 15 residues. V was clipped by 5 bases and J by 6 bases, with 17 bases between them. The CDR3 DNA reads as TGTGCCAGCAGTCCCGCGGGGGCTGGGATTCAGCCCCAGCATTTT. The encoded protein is CASSPAGAGIQPQHF.

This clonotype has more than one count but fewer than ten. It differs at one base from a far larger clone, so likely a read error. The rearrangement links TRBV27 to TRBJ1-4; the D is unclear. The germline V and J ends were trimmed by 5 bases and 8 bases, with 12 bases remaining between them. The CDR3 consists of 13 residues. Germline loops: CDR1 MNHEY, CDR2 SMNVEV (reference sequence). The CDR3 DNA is TGTGCCAGCAGTGAAGGGAGCAACGAAAAACTGTTTTTT. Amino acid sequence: CASSEGSNEKLFF.

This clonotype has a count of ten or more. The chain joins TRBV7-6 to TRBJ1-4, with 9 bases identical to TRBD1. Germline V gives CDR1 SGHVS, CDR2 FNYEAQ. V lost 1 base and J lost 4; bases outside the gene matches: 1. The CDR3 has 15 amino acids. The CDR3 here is CASSLGGQGNEKLFF. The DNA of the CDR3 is TGTGCCAGCAGCTTAGGGGGACAGGGTAATGAAAAACTGTTTTTT.

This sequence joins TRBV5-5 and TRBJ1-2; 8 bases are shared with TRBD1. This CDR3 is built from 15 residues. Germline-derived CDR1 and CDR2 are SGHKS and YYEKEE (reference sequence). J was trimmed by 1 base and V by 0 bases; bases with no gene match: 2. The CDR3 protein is CASSLGQGFNYGYTF. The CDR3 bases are TGTGCCAGCAGCTTGGGACAGGGGTTTAACTATGGCTACACCTTC. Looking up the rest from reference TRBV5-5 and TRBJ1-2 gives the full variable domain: DAGVTQSPTHLIKTRGQQVTLRCSPISGHKSVSWYQQVLGQGPQFIFQYYEKEERGRGNFPDRFSARQFPNYSSELNVNALLLGDSALYLCASSLGQGFNYGYTFGSGTRLTVV.

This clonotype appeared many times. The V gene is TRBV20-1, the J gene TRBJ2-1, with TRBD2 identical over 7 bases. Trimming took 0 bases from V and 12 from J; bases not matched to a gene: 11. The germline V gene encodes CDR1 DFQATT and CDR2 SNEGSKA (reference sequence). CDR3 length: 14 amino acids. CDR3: CSARDVLQSGTQFF. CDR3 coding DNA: TGCAGTGCTAGAGATGTACTACAGAGCGGGACGCAGTTCTTC.

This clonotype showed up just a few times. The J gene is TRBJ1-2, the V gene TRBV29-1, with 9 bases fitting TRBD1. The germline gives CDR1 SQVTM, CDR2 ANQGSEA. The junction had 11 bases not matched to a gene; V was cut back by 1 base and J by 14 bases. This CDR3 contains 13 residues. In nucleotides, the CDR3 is TGCAGCGTTGAAGCTCACACAGGGGGCCCCTATACCTTC. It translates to CSVEAHTGGPYTF. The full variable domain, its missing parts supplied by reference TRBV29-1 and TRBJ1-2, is SAVISQKPSRDICQRGTSLTIQCQVDSQVTMMFWYRQQPGQSLTLIATANQGSEATYESGFVIDKFPISRPNLTFSTLTVSNMSPEDSSIYLCSVEAHTGGPYTFGSGTRLTVV.

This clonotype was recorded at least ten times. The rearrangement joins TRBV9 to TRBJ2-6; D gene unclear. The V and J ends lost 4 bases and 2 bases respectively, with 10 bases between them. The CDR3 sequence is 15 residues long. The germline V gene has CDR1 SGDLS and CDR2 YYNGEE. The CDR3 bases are TGTGCCAGCAGCCAAAGCAGTCCTGGGGCCAACGTCCTGACTTTC. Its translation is CASSQSSPGANVLTF.

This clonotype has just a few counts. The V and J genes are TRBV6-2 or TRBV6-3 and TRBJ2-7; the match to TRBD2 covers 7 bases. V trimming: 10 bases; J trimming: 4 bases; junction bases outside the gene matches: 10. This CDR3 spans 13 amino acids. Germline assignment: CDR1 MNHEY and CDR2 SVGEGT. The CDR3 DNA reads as TGTGCCACCCTGACTAGCAAAGGTTACGAGCAGTACTTC. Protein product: CATLTSKGYEQYF.

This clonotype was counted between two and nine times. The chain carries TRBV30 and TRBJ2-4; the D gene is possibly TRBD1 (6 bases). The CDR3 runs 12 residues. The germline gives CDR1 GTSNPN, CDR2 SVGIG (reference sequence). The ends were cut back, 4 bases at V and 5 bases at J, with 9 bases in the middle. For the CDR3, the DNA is TGTGCCTGGAACAGGGTCGAAAACATTCAGTACTTC. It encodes CAWNRVENIQYF.

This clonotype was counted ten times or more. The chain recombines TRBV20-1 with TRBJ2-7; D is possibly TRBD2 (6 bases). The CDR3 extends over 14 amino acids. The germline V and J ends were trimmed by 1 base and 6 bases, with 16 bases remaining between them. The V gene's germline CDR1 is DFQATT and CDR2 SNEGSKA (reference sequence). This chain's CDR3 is CSARVEGGGSEQYF. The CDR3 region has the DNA TGCAGTGCTAGAGTCGAAGGAGGAGGGAGCGAGCAGTACTTC.

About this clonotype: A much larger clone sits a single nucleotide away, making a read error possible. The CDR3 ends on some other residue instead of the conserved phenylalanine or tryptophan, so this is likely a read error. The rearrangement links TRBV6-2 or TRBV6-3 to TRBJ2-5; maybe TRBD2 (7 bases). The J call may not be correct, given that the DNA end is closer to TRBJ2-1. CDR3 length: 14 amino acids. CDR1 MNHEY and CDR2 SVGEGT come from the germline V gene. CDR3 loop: CASIRGGAIHEQFS. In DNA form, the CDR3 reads TGTGCCAGCATTCGTGGGGGGGCCATCCATGAGCAGTTCTCC.

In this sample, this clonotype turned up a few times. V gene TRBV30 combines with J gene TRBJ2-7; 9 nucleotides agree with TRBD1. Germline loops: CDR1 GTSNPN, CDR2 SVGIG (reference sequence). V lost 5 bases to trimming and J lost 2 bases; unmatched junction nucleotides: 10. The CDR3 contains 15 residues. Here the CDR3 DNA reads TGTGCCTGGGGGCCGGGACAGGGAACCCCCTACGAGCAGTACTTC. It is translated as CAWGPGQGTPYEQYF.

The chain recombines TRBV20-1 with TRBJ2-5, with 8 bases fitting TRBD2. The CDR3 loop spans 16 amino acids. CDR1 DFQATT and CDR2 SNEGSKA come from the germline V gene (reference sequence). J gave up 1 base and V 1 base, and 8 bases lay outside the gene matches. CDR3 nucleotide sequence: TGCAGTGCTAGAGTGGCTAGCGGGCCCCGCCAAGAGACCCAGTACTTC. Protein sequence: CSARVASGPRQETQYF.

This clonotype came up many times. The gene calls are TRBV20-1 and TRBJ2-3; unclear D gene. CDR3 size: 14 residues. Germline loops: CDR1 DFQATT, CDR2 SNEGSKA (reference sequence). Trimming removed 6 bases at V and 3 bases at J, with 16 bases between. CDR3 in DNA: TGCAGTGCCCCCGAATGGATAGCTACAGATACGCAGTATTTT. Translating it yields CSAPEWIATDTQYF.